The 16 T cell receptor beta chains below all came from one sample that was sequenced in a study of blood T cell repertoires in COVID-19. Clones were read by immunoSEQ multiplex PCR, and TCRdb kept only the in-frame ones, dropping some. This sample has about 480,000 clones, with around 87% found just once. Source material: PBMCs or T cells enriched from blood (not recorded which). These receptors all stem from a woman aged 40 to 50 who had recovered from COVID-19.

The J gene is TRBJ1-1, the V gene TRBV30, with 8 bases lining up with TRBD1. The length of the CDR3 is 14 residues. Germline V gene sequence: CDR1 GTSNPN, CDR2 SVGIG (reference sequence). Losses at the gene ends were 4 bases for V and 4 bases for J; bases not matched to a gene: 8. CDR3: CAWNGQGRLTEAFF. DNA for the CDR3: TGTGCCTGGAACGGACAGGGTCGGCTCACTGAAGCTTTCTTT.

This clone appeared a few times. The rearrangement links TRBV10-1 to TRBJ1-1; D is perhaps TRBD1 (6 bases). Trimming cost V 5 bases and J 4 bases, with 23 bases left between them. CDR1 is WNHNN, CDR2 SYGVQD, per germline (reference sequence). The CDR3 is made up of 17 amino acids. This CDR3 reads CASSPLQGLKSSTEAFF. As DNA, the CDR3 is TGCGCCAGCAGTCCCTTACAGGGTTTAAAGTCGAGCACTGAAGCTTTCTTT.

For this clone: Other DNA variants within this sample encode the same CDR3. The chain combines TRBV15 with TRBJ1-3; D may be TRBD1 (6 bases). Per the germline V gene, CDR1 is LNHNV and CDR2 is YYDKDF (reference sequence). The V and J ends lost 0 bases and 3 bases respectively, with 9 bases between them. The CDR3 covers 15 residues. CDR3 amino acids: CATSRDQGSGNTIYF. DNA of the CDR3: TGTGCCACCAGCAGAGATCAGGGGAGTGGAAACACCATATATTTT.

Only one count was recorded for this clone. The chain employs TRBV27 and TRBJ2-5; the match to TRBD1 covers 8 bases. The trim removed 1 base at V and 7 bases at J, leaving 2 bases unmatched. The CDR3 runs to 13 residues. Germline V CDR1 and CDR2: MNHEY, SMNVEV (reference sequence). The CDR3 DNA sequence: TGTGCCAGCAGTTTATACCAGGGGGCGACCCAGTACTTC. Amino acid sequence: CASSLYQGATQYF.

The J gene is TRBJ1-2, the V gene TRBV4-3; D is perhaps TRBD1 (5 bases). Germline assignment: CDR1 LGHNA and CDR2 YSLEER. V dropped 4 bases and J dropped 6 bases, with 15 bases sitting between them. This CDR3 comprises 14 residues. CDR3 sequence: CASSLSVGADGYTF. The CDR3 coding sequence is TGCGCCAGCAGCCTCAGCGTAGGGGCGGATGGCTACACCTTC.

This clone has a single count. V gene TRBV12-3 or TRBV12-4 combines with J gene TRBJ2-1; 7 bases are a match to TRBD2. The V gene end was trimmed by 4 bases and the J gene end by 10 bases; junction bases not matched to a gene: 7. The CDR3 has 13 amino acids. This chain's CDR3 is CASSSGLGYEQFF. DNA of the CDR3: TGTGCCAGCAGTTCCGGACTAGGATACGAGCAGTTCTTC.

This clone has a single count. The rearrangement uses TRBV5-4 and TRBJ1-1, with D hard to call. Germline loops: CDR1 SGHNT, CDR2 YYREEE (reference sequence). CDR3 length equals 14 residues. The V end was cut by 4 bases, the J end by 4 bases, with 14 bases between. The DNA of the CDR3 is TGTGCCAGCAGCCAAGAGGGTAAAACCACTGAAGCTTTCTTT. It is translated as CASSQEGKTTEAFF. Full variable domain (rest looked up from reference TRBV5-4 and TRBJ1-1): ETGVTQSPTHLIKTRGQQVTLRCSSQSGHNTVSWYQQALGQGPQFIFQYYREEENGRGNFPPRFSGLQFPNYSSELNVNALELDDSALYLCASSQEGKTTEAFFGQGTRLTVV.

The rearrangement links TRBV3-1 (or the pseudogene TRBV3-2) to TRBJ1-3; 7 nucleotides line up with TRBD1. There are 14 residues in the CDR3. V was clipped by 6 bases and J by 6 bases; unmatched bases: 8. Per the germline V gene, CDR1 is LGHDT and CDR2 is YNNKEL (reference sequence). The CDR3 sequence is CASRSQGSLNTIYF. CDR3 coding DNA: TGTGCCAGCAGATCACAGGGGAGTCTAAACACCATATATTTT.

This chain joins TRBV19 and TRBJ2-5; D might be TRBD1 (6 bases). Germline V gene lookup returns CDR1 LNHDA and CDR2 SQIVND (reference sequence). The CDR3 length is 13 residues. V lost 4 bases and J 4 bases, leaving 10 bases between the germline ends. CDR3 DNA sequence: TGTGCCAGTAGTACAGGGGTTCGAGAGACCCAGTACTTC. Its protein is CASSTGVRETQYF. Full variable domain (rest looked up from reference TRBV19 and TRBJ2-5): DGGITQSPKYLFRKEGQNVTLSCEQNLNHDAMYWYRQDPGQGLRLIYYSQIVNDFQKGDIAEGYSVSREKKESFPLTVTSAQKNPTAFYLCASSTGVRETQYFGPGTRLLVL.

This clone was counted a single time. This chain links TRBV30 with TRBJ1-1; the D is unclear. Germline V CDR1 and CDR2: GTSNPN, SVGIG (reference sequence). The CDR3 runs 13 residues. The V gene lost 4 bases and the J gene lost 1 base, with 10 bases spanning the gap. CDR3: CAWIARGNTEAFF. The CDR3 nucleotides read TGTGCCTGGATTGCCCGGGGGAACACTGAAGCTTTCTTT.

The chain has TRBV5-1 and TRBJ2-1; TRBD2 agrees at 11 bases. Trimming took 4 bases from V and 8 from J; bases not matched to a gene: 11. The CDR3 is 16 amino acids. Germline V lookup: CDR1 SGHRS, CDR2 YFSETQ. In nucleotides, the CDR3 is TGCGCCAGCAGCGGAAGAACTAGCGGGAGTGGAGATGAGCAGTTCTTC. Translated: CASSGRTSGSGDEQFF.

The V call is TRBV14, the J call TRBJ2-6; TRBD1 matches at 7 bases. The CDR3 consists of 18 residues. J gave up 4 bases and V 4 bases, and 13 bases lay outside the gene matches. From germline, CDR1 is SGHDN and CDR2 FVKESK. The CDR3 coding sequence is TGTGCCAGCAGCCTACTCAGACTACAGGGGTCCGGGGCCAACGTCCTGACTTTC. This encodes CASSLLRLQGSGANVLTF.

The gene calls are TRBV19 and TRBJ1-5, with D possibly matching TRBD1 (6 bases). In germline, CDR1 is LNHDA, CDR2 SQIVND (reference sequence). Trimming left V 6 bases short and J 7 bases short, with 16 bases between. The CDR3 runs to 14 residues. The CDR3 DNA follows: TGTGCCAGTAGCAGAGAGGGGGTTCAACAGCCCCAGCATTTT. The encoded protein is CASSREGVQQPQHF.

The V gene is TRBV11-2, the J gene TRBJ1-1, with 7 nucleotides matching TRBD1. The V segment lost 5 bases and the J segment 1 base; nucleotides outside the gene matches: 4. CDR1 and CDR2 from the germline V gene are SGHAT and FQNNGV. This CDR3 region has 14 residues. DNA for the CDR3: TGTGCCAGCAGCGCCCGGGACAGGAACACTGAAGCTTTCTTT. Translation: CASSARDRNTEAFF. The variable domain in full, with the rest retrieved from reference TRBV11-2 and TRBJ1-1, is EAGVAQSPRYKIIEKRQSVAFWCNPISGHATLYWYQQILGQGPKLLIQFQNNGVVDDSQLPKDRFSAERLKGVDSTLKIQPAKLEDSAVYLCASSARDRNTEAFFGQGTRLTVV.

This clone was seen once. This chain connects TRBV9 to TRBJ2-2; the D gene is possibly TRBD1 (5 bases). This CDR3 spans 14 amino acids. The V gene lost 3 bases and the J gene lost 5 bases, with 11 bases spanning the gap. CDR1 is SGDLS and CDR2 is YYNGEE in the germline V gene. The CDR3 here is CASSGGGETGELFF. The CDR3 nucleotides read TGTGCCAGCAGCGGGGGCGGAGAAACCGGGGAGCTGTTTTTT.

V and J are TRBV4-3 and TRBJ2-2; maybe TRBD2 (5 bases). Per germline, CDR1 LGHNA and CDR2 YSLEER. V lost 0 bases and J lost 6, with 14 bases in between. This CDR3 contains 16 residues. CDR3 sequence reads: CASSQEPASWAGELFF. The CDR3 DNA is TGCGCCAGCAGCCAAGAACCCGCTAGCTGGGCCGGGGAGCTGTTTTTT.